A single sample is the source of the 20 T cell receptor beta chains below, sequenced in a study of beta chain features in type 1 diabetes. General study results and limits: All four CD4+ subsets of Type 1 diabetes patients contained TCRB CDR3s that were moderately but significantly shorter.

Of the isolated RNA, all was reverse transcribed, and so the sequenced material was expressed TCRB transcripts. Assay used: immunoSEQ multiplex PCR; TCRdb lists only in-frame clones, some missing. The sample yields about 710,000 clones, over 11% seen once. The antigens for these receptors are not known. The sample was naive CD4+ T cells from blood. The receptors come from a man aged 18 to 29 with type 1 diabetes.

CDR3 region: CASSLALGLRTGELFF. Here the CDR3 DNA reads TGTGCCAGCAGCTTAGCGTTGGGACTTAGAACCGGGGAGCTGTTTTTT. The V call is TRBV7-8, the J call TRBJ2-2, with a weak D call TRBD2 (6 bases). Deletions cut 0 bases from V and 5 bases from J, with 13 bases between. The CDR3 spans 16 residues. Germline V lookup: CDR1 SGHVS, CDR2 FQNEAQ.

The gene calls are TRBV29-1 and TRBJ2-3, with 9 bases identical to TRBD2. V trimming: 1 base; J trimming: 6 bases; junction bases outside the gene matches: 5. The CDR3 consists of 14 residues. Per germline, CDR1 SQVTM and CDR2 ANQGSEA. CDR3 region: CSVEGGSGGDTQYF. For the CDR3, the DNA is TGCAGCGTTGAAGGGGGTAGCGGGGGCGATACGCAGTATTTT.

The rearrangement joins TRBV14 to TRBJ1-1, with 7 bases lining up with TRBD1. The CDR3 totals 13 residues. The V segment lost 0 bases and the J segment 10 bases; nucleotides outside the gene matches: 5. Looked up from germline, CDR1 is SGHDN and CDR2 is FVKESK. CDR3 sequence (DNA): TGTGCCAGCAGCCAAGAAAGGGACAGATTAGCTTTCTTT. Its protein is CASSQERDRLAFF.

This chain uses TRBV29-1 with TRBJ2-5, with a tentative D call TRBD2 (5 bases). V shed 2 bases and J shed 4 bases, with 11 bases lying between them. Germline V gene sequence: CDR1 SQVTM, CDR2 ANQGSEA. This CDR3 contains 13 residues. DNA for the CDR3: TGCAGCGTTGAACTCGGACGGGGAGAGACCCAGTACTTC. Translating gives CSVELGRGETQYF.

This chain links TRBV11-2 with TRBJ2-5, with TRBD1 as a possible D gene (5 bases). The CDR3 is 13 residues long. CDR1 and CDR2 (germline): SGHAT, FQNNGV. Trimming took off 1 base at V and 5 bases at J, with 8 bases between the two ends. CDR3 in amino acids: CASSLAGMETQYF. The CDR3 nucleotides read TGTGCCAGCAGCTTAGCAGGGATGGAGACCCAGTACTTC.

This clone was counted a few times. This chain joins TRBV30 and TRBJ2-3, with no clear D. Germline CDR1 reads GTSNPN; CDR2 reads SVGIG (reference sequence). The length of the CDR3 is 13 residues. Trimming stripped 3 bases from V and 2 bases from J, with 9 bases between. Here the CDR3 DNA reads TGTGCCTGGAGAGTATTACCCACAGATACGCAGTATTTT. Amino acid sequence: CAWRVLPTDTQYF.

The DNA of the CDR3 is TGTGCCAGCAGCCAAGTGGGTGGTAGCAATGGCTACACCTTC. It translates to CASSQVGGSNGYTF. The chain recombines TRBV4-2 with TRBJ1-2; D not certain. Germline CDR1 and CDR2: LGHNA and YNFKEQ. The CDR3 is 14 residues long. V was shortened by 1 base and J by 6 bases, with 12 bases between the two germline ends.

This chain links TRBV7-2 with TRBJ1-1, with D possibly TRBD1 on 6 matching bases. V was clipped by 5 bases and J by 3 bases, with 13 bases between them. The CDR3 length is 14 residues. In germline, CDR1 is SGHTA, CDR2 FQGNSA. This CDR3 reads CASSRPGGHTEAFF. CDR3 in DNA: TGTGCCAGCAGCCGACCCGGGGGGCACACTGAAGCTTTCTTT.

This chain joins TRBV27 and TRBJ1-4; D is unclear. The CDR3 length is 14 residues. The germline V and J ends were trimmed by 5 bases and 10 bases, with 17 bases remaining between them. Germline CDR1 and CDR2: MNHEY and SMNVEV (reference sequence). The CDR3 nucleotides read TGTGCCAGCAGTCTTTTCGGGCCCTCCGTAAAACTGTTTTTT. It is translated as CASSLFGPSVKLFF.

This clone occurred a few times. The gene calls are TRBV21-1 and TRBJ2-3; the D call in the table, TRBD2, was not verified against the DNA. TRBV21-1 is a known pseudogene. The CDR3 consists of 16 residues. CDR3 in DNA: TGTGCCAGCAGCAAAGTCCCGGAGACGGGCACAGATACGCAGTATTTT. Amino acid sequence: CASSKVPETGTDTQYF.

The rearrangement joins TRBV28 to TRBJ1-1, with D hard to call. Germline loops: CDR1 MDHEN, CDR2 SYDVKM. CDR3 length: 15 residues. V was trimmed by 8 bases and J by 4 bases, leaving 20 bases between them. CDR3: CASFRAGGPGTEAFF. For the CDR3, the DNA is TGTGCCAGCTTTCGGGCCGGAGGGCCCGGCACTGAAGCTTTCTTT. The entire variable domain, with the rest obtained from reference TRBV28 and TRBJ1-1, is as follows: DVKVTQSSRYLVKRTGEKVFLECVQDMDHENMFWYRQDPGLGLRLIYFSYDVKMKEKGDIPEGYSVSREKKERFSLILESASTNQTSMYLCASFRAGGPGTEAFFGQGTRLTVV.

The V call is TRBV19, the J call TRBJ2-5; 13 positions agree with TRBD2. Germline trimming cut 7 bases from V and 4 bases from J; bases unmatched to any gene: 3. This CDR3 contains 14 residues. Germline values: CDR1 LNHDA, CDR2 SQIVND (reference sequence). The CDR3 region is CASTGLAGRETQYF. In nucleotides, the CDR3 is TGTGCCAGTACGGGACTAGCGGGGCGAGAGACCCAGTACTTC.

This clone was picked up a small number of times. The chain has TRBV11-1 and TRBJ2-7; the match to TRBD1 covers 7 bases. With V trimmed by 5 bases and J by 4 bases, 5 bases remained unmatched. CDR1 is SGHAT and CDR2 is FQDESV in the germline V gene (reference sequence). The CDR3 length is 13 residues. CDR3 coding DNA: TGTGCCAGCAGCCGGAGACAGGGTTACGAGCAGTACTTC. This gives the protein CASSRRQGYEQYF.

The chain has TRBV19 and TRBJ2-7; 10 bases map to TRBD2. Germline lookup yields CDR1 LNHDA and CDR2 SQIVND (reference sequence). The V gene end was trimmed by 9 bases and the J gene end by 1 base; junction bases not matched to a gene: 6. The CDR3 is 14 residues long. As DNA, the CDR3 is TGTGCCAGCAAGGGGACTAGCGAATCCTACGAGCAGTACTTC. It specifies CASKGTSESYEQYF.

This clone was counted between two and nine times. The sample carries other DNA sequences with the same CDR3. This rearrangement joins TRBV30 to TRBJ1-3; the D gene is possibly TRBD1 (5 bases). V lost 2 bases and J lost 0, with 8 bases in between. Per germline, CDR1 GTSNPN and CDR2 SVGIG (reference sequence). The CDR3 covers 14 residues. The CDR3, as DNA: TGTGCCTGGAGTACAGGAAGCTCTGGAAACACCATATATTTT. Translating it yields CAWSTGSSGNTIYF.

CDR3 sequence (DNA): TGTGCCATCAGTGATTCTAGCGGGAGTTATGAGCAGTTCTTC. Protein: CAISDSSGSYEQFF. This sequence joins TRBV10-3 and TRBJ2-1, with 10 bases fitting TRBD2. J gave up 8 bases and V 3 bases, and 4 bases lay outside the gene matches. CDR1 is ENHRY, CDR2 SYGVKD, per germline. This CDR3 contains 14 residues.

This clone was counted a few times. The genes are TRBV12-5 and TRBJ2-1; 10 nucleotides align to TRBD2. The trim removed 6 bases at V and 5 bases at J, leaving 13 bases unmatched. The CDR3 extends over 17 amino acids. The germline gives CDR1 LGHNT, CDR2 FRNRAP. Written as DNA, the CDR3 is TGTGCTAGTGGCCTATTAAAAACTAGCGGGGCCGACAATGAGCAGTTCTTC. It encodes CASGLLKTSGADNEQFF.

This rearrangement joins TRBV30 to TRBJ1-1; D is undetermined. Germline V gene lookup returns CDR1 GTSNPN and CDR2 SVGIG (reference sequence). With 3 bases removed from V and 11 bases from J, the gap between germline ends came to 16 bases. The CDR3 has 12 residues. CDR3 loop: CAWSPRTGAAFF. The CDR3 coding sequence is TGTGCCTGGAGCCCTAGGACGGGCGCCGCTTTCTTT.

This chain joins TRBV5-4 and TRBJ2-5; D may be TRBD2 (6 bases). Germline CDR1 and CDR2: SGHNT and YYREEE (reference sequence). CDR3 length: 15 residues. Trimming took 2 bases from V and 5 from J, leaving 16 bases between them. CDR3 DNA sequence: TGTGCCAGCAGCTTTCGACTAGAGGGAAGGGAGACCCAGTACTTC. Translation gives CASSFRLEGRETQYF.

This clone came up a few times. The chain combines TRBV5-1 with TRBJ2-5; weak D call: TRBD2 (5 bases). The CDR3 runs 15 residues. The V end was cut by 0 bases, the J end by 1 base, with 10 bases between. The germline V gene encodes CDR1 SGHRS and CDR2 YFSETQ. The chain's CDR3 is CASSLVGEIQETQYF. DNA for the CDR3: TGCGCCAGCAGCTTGGTGGGAGAGATCCAAGAGACCCAGTACTTC.